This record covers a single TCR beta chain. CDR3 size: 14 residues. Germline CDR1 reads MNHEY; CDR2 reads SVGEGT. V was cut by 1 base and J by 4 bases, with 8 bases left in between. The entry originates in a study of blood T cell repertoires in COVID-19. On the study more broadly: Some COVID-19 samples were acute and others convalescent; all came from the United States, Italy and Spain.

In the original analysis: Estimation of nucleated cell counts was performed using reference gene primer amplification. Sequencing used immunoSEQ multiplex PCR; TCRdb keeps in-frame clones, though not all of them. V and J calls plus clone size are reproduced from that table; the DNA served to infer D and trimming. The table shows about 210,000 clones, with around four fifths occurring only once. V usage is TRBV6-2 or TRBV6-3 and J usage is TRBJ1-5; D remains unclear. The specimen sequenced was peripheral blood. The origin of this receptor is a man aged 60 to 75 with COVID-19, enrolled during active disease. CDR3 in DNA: TGTGCCAGCAGTTACTTACAGAATAATCAGCCCCAGCATTTT. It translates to CASSYLQNNQPQHF.